A selection of T cell receptor beta chains follows, all from one sample in a study of blood T cell repertoires in COVID-19. Clones were sequenced by immunoSEQ multiplex PCR, and TCRdb holds only the in-frame ones, with some missing. The sample includes roughly 32,000 clones, around 90% seen only once; the top ten take around 2%. Source material: peripheral blood. These receptors all come from a man aged 50-59 years with active or convalescent COVID-19. Each CDR3 is given with its conserved first and last residue. The D gene is left open where the match is weak. Clone sizes are given selectively: once, few, many, or a class where the clone is expanded.

D | J | length | size | V | DNA | CDR3
TRBD2 | TRBJ2-5 | 15 | once | TRBV4-1 | TGCGCCAGCAGCCAAGGCGGGAGGGGTGCAGAGACCCAGTACTTC | CASSQGGRGAETQYF
TRBD1 | TRBJ1-6 | 15 | NA | TRBV5-1 | TGCGCCAGCAGCATGGGACAGGTTGGGAATTCACCCCTCCACTTT | CASSMGQVGNSPLHF
TRBD2 | TRBJ2-1 | 15 | NA | TRBV28 | TGTGCCAGCAGTGGATCGGCGGGAGGGGAGGATGAGCAGTTCTTC | CASSGSAGGEDEQFF
NA | TRBJ1-4 | 16 | NA | TRBV6-2/TRBV6-3 | TGTGCCAGCAGTTACTCGAGGCAGAAGAGGTATGAAAAACTGTTTTTT | CASSYSRQKRYEKLFF
NA | TRBJ1-2 | 13 | NA | TRBV3-1/TRBV3-2 | TGTGCCAGCAGCCACAGGGCCGGCGAAGGCTACACCTTC | CASSHRAGEGYTF
TRBD2 | TRBJ2-7 | 18 | NA | TRBV28 | TGTGCCAGCAGTTTATCCGGGGAGGGCCTCTTTAGGTCCTACGAGCAGTACTTC | CASSLSGEGLFRSYEQYF
TRBD2 | TRBJ2-1 | 15 | NA | TRBV2 | TGTGCCAGCAGTGTGCGGACTAGCGCCTACAATGAGCAGTTCTTC | CASSVRTSAYNEQFF
NA | TRBJ1-2 | 14 | NA | TRBV18 | TGTGCCAGCTCACCAGATGCAACAGGCTATGGCTACACCTTC | CASSPDATGYGYTF
NA | TRBJ2-3 | 13 | NA | TRBV5-5 | TGTGCCAGCAGCTTGCAGGGAACAGATACGCAGTATTTT | CASSLQGTDTQYF
NA | TRBJ2-1 | 14 | NA | TRBV3-1/TRBV3-2 | TGTGCCAGCAGCCCGACCGGGACTTTCGCGGGGCAGTTCTTC | CASSPTGTFAGQFF
TRBD2 | TRBJ2-1 | 16 | NA | TRBV7-8 | TGTGCCAGCAGCTTAGGGACTAGCGGGACGAGTGGTGAGCAGTTCTTC | CASSLGTSGTSGEQFF
NA | TRBJ2-2 | 17 | NA | TRBV18 | TGTGCCAGCTCACCAACTTTAGGCGGTCAGGGGACCGGGGAGCTGTTTTTT | CASSPTLGGQGTGELFF
NA | TRBJ1-6 | 13 | NA | TRBV11-3 | TGTGCCAGCAGCTTAGCGGAGGGATCACCCCTCCACTTT | CASSLAEGSPLHF
NA | TRBJ2-7 | 13 | NA | TRBV15 | TGTGCCACCAGCAGAGATGGCGGTTACGAGCAGTACTTC | CATSRDGGYEQYF
NA | TRBJ2-5 | 11 | NA | TRBV20-1 | TGCAGTGCCTCTAGCGAGGGGACCCAGTACTTC | CSASSEGTQYF
TRBD1 | TRBJ1-2 | 16 | NA | TRBV28 | TGTGCCAGCAGTGCCCCCGGGACAGGGGGCTTCTATGGCTACACCTTC | CASSAPGTGGFYGYTF
NA | TRBJ2-2 | 14 | NA | TRBV20-1 | TGCAGTGCTAGTAGCGGTAAAAACACCGGGGAGCTGTTTTTT | CSASSGKNTGELFF
TRBD2 | TRBJ2-2 | 17 | NA | TRBV5-4 | TGTGCCAGCAGCCCCGTAGCGGGAGTAGTCAACACCGGGGAGCTGTTTTTT | CASSPVAGVVNTGELFF
TRBD2 | TRBJ2-3 | 16 | NA | TRBV28 | TGTGCCAGCAGTTCTACTAGCGGAATAGGCACAGATACGCAGTATTTT | CASSSTSGIGTDTQYF
TRBD2 | TRBJ2-7 | 14 | NA | TRBV28 | TGTGCCAGCATGGCTAGCGGCGACTCCTACGAGCAGTACTTC | CASMASGDSYEQYF
TRBD1 | TRBJ2-3 | 17 | NA | TRBV28 | TGTGCCAGCAGTTTCCCCGACAGGGGGCCCCGCACAGATACGCAGTATTTT | CASSFPDRGPRTDTQYF
NA | TRBJ2-7 | 16 | few | TRBV6-5 | TGTGCCAGCAGTTACTCTGGGGGGAACCGCCCATACGAGCAGTACTTC | CASSYSGGNRPYEQYF
NA | TRBJ1-2 | 15 | NA | TRBV19 | TGTGCCAGTAGTATTTCTGACTGGGTCACTTATGGCTACACCTTC | CASSISDWVTYGYTF
TRBD1 | TRBJ1-2 | 18 | NA | TRBV4-2 | TGTGCCAGCAGCCAACAAGCCAGCTGGGGACAGGGGGGGAATGGCTACACCTTC | CASSQQASWGQGGNGYTF
NA | TRBJ1-1 | 13 | once | TRBV5-6 | TGTGCCAGCAGCCCCGGGGAGGCGTCTGAAGCTTTCTTT | CASSPGEASEAFF
NA | TRBJ2-3 | 14 | NA | TRBV4-1 | TGCGCCAGCAGCCGGACTACCCCCGGGGATACGCAGTATTTT | CASSRTTPGDTQYF
NA | TRBJ2-1 | 15 | NA | TRBV5-1 | TGCGCCAGCAGCTTGTTGTCGGGCTCCTACAATGAGCAGTTCTTC | CASSLLSGSYNEQFF
TRBD1 | TRBJ1-1 | 15 | once | TRBV6-6 | TGTGCCAGCAAGGGGACAGGGGCCCTTGGGACTGAAGCTTTCTTT | CASKGTGALGTEAFF
NA | TRBJ2-2 | 15 | NA | TRBV6-1 | TGTGCCAGCAGTGAAATGGGGGGGGGCTCCGGGGAGCTGTTTTTT | CASSEMGGGSGELFF
TRBD2 | TRBJ2-1 | 15 | NA | TRBV27 | TGTGCCAGCCCTATCCGGACTAGCAGTGTCAATGAGCAGTTCTTC | CASPIRTSSVNEQFF
NA | TRBJ2-3 | 14 | NA | TRBV5-1 | TGCGCCAGCAGCTTGGACAGGCTCACAGATACGCAGTATTTT | CASSLDRLTDTQYF
TRBD1 | TRBJ2-2 | 18 | few | TRBV24-1 | TGTGCCACCAGTGCAACCCTGGACAGGGCCGATAACACCGGGGAGCTGTTTTTT | CATSATLDRADNTGELFF
NA | TRBJ2-5 | 16 | NA | TRBV19 | TGTGCCAGTAGCAGATTGGGGGAGGCGTACCAAGAGACCCAGTACTTC | CASSRLGEAYQETQYF
NA | TRBJ2-2 | 14 | NA | TRBV29-1 | TGCAGCGGAGGACACGGCGGGGTCACCGGGGAGCTGTTTTTT | CSGGHGGVTGELFF
NA | TRBJ1-2 | 12 | NA | TRBV28 | TGTGCCAGCAGTCGCGTGAACTATGGCTACACCTTC | CASSRVNYGYTF
TRBD1 | TRBJ2-1 | 17 | NA | TRBV4-2 | TGTGCCAGCAGCCCGAACACAGGGGGCTACTACTTCAATGAGCAGTTCTTC | CASSPNTGGYYFNEQFF
TRBD2 | TRBJ2-1 | 14 | NA | TRBV19 | TGTGCCAGCTCCCGGGAGGGACCTTACAATGAGCAGTTCTTC | CASSREGPYNEQFF
TRBD1 | TRBJ2-7 | 15 | NA | TRBV11-2 | TGTGCCAGCAGCTTGAACCGACAGGGTTCCTACGAGCAGTACTTC | CASSLNRQGSYEQYF
TRBD1 | TRBJ1-5 | 13 | NA | TRBV28 | TGTGCCAGCAGAATGACAGGGCATCGGCCCCAGCATTTT | CASRMTGHRPQHF
NA | TRBJ1-2 | 13 | NA | TRBV2 | TGTGCCAGCAGAATCCAGGGGTTTTATGGCTACACCTTC | CASRIQGFYGYTF
TRBD1 | TRBJ2-7 | 16 | NA | TRBV2 | TGTGCCAGCAGACTACCCCGGACAGGGAGGTCCTACGAGCAGTACTTC | CASRLPRTGRSYEQYF
NA | TRBJ2-7 | 15 | few | TRBV7-2 | TGTGCCAGCAGCTTAGGGGCCGGGACTCTAGCCGAGCAGTACTTC | CASSLGAGTLAEQYF
TRBD2 | TRBJ2-5 | 17 | NA | TRBV6-2/TRBV6-3 | TGTGCCAGCAGTTACCCCGGACTAGCGGGATACGAAGAGACCCAGTACTTC | CASSYPGLAGYEETQYF
TRBD1 | TRBJ2-7 | 16 | NA | TRBV27 | TGTGCCAGCAGTTTGGGGATCGGGACAGCTACCTACGAGCAGTACTTC | CASSLGIGTATYEQYF
NA | TRBJ1-1 | 12 | NA | TRBV3-1/TRBV3-2 | TGTGCCAGCAGCCATACAGGGAATGAAGCTTTCTTT | CASSHTGNEAFF
TRBD1 | TRBJ1-2 | 13 | NA | TRBV9 | TGTGCCAGCAGCGGGGAAGGGGGCACTGGCTACACCTTC | CASSGEGGTGYTF
NA | TRBJ2-7 | 11 | NA | TRBV29-1 | TGCAGCGTTGAGTGGGCATACGAGCAGTACTTC | CSVEWAYEQYF
NA | TRBJ1-1 | 12 | NA | TRBV7-2 | TGTGCCAGCAGCGTCCAGGGGAACGAAGCTTTCTTT | CASSVQGNEAFF
NA | TRBJ1-3 | 15 | NA | TRBV5-1 | TGCGCCAGCAGCTTGGCCGGGGTCTCTGGAAACACCATATATTTT | CASSLAGVSGNTIYF
NA | TRBJ1-5 | 16 | NA | TRBV28 | TGTGCCAGCAGTGTAGAACAACTCACAGGATTTCAGCCCCAGCATTTT | CASSVEQLTGFQPQHF
TRBD2 | TRBJ2-5 | 14 | NA | TRBV5-1 | TGCGCCAGCAGCAGCACTAGCGGACAAGAGACCCAGTACTTC | CASSSTSGQETQYF
NA | TRBJ2-2 | 16 | NA | TRBV5-1 | TGCGCCAGCAGCTTGGCTGGGGACACCGACACCGGGGAGCTGTTTTTT | CASSLAGDTDTGELFF
TRBD1 | TRBJ1-5 | 13 | NA | TRBV18 | TGTGCCAGCTCAGCAGGGGGCGAACAGCCCCAGCATTTT | CASSAGGEQPQHF
NA | TRBJ1-5 | 13 | NA | TRBV6-5 | TGTGCCAGCACCGTCGCATGGAGTCAGCCCCAGCATTTT | CASTVAWSQPQHF